This T cell receptor (beta chain) is drawn from a study of cytomegalovirus exposure and HLA in healthy donors. Broader study findings: Most TCR sequences were rare, but some public TCRs occurred in many donors. A later examination showed that TCR association rates differed by HLA locus, with DRB1 most and HLA-C fewest.

To note about this clone: What it recognizes is unknown. The junction does not match germline at one end; this may be a read error. This CDR3 is also generated by other DNA sequences in the sample.

A multiplex PCR was run with 60 Vbeta primers and 13 Jbeta primers. Method: immunoSEQ multiplex PCR; TCRdb's copy keeps in-frame clones and lacks some. The sample comprises under 250,000 clones, 80% to 85% of which are singletons, and roughly 0.7% rests with the top ten. The CDR3 totals 13 residues. Per the germline V gene, CDR1 is LNHDA and CDR2 is SQIVND (reference sequence). This sequence originates from a boy between 2 and 10 years old in good health and CMV-seronegative. V and J are TRBV19 and TRBJ1-1; TRBD1 is a possible D gene (5 bases). The sequenced sample consisted of PBMCs. The CDR3 region has the DNA TGTGCCAGTAGTATATTAGTAGGACAAGAAGCCTTCTTT. This sequence encodes CASSILVGQEAFF.